This TCR beta chain is from a study of a mutant IDH1 vaccine in newly diagnosed glioma. Background on the study: Earlier treatment was radiotherapy, temozolomide, or both, with most getting both.

Overall study results and limits: Pseudoprogression seemed unlinked to shifts in top peripheral T cell clonotypes.

Notes on this clone: Its antigen is as yet unknown.

The CDR3 is 13 amino acids. V was trimmed by 5 bases and J by 2 bases, leaving 12 bases between them. Germline CDR1 is GTSNPN and CDR2 is SVGIG (reference sequence). Time point meaning: week 23, last vaccination. In every dose of vaccine, 300 ug of mutant IDH1 20-mer peptide was given alongside topical imiquimod. The table came from immunoSEQ multiplex PCR; TCRdb's copy has only in-frame clones and leaves some out. Of about 33,000 clones listed, approximately 90% were seen once; the top ten hold 2% to 3%. The specimen was PBMCs, collected from a glioma patient whose treatment included an IDH1 peptide vaccine. This clonotype originated in a man in his forties with glioma. The chain combines TRBV30 with TRBJ1-1; D gene uncertain. The CDR3 DNA is TGTGCCTGGGTCCCCCCGGGAAACACTGAAGCTTTCTTT. Its protein product is CAWVPPGNTEAFF.